Listed below are T cell receptor beta chains from one sample, sequenced in a study of blood T cells in healthy people across ages. MiXCR, applied by TCRdb to the 5' RACE reads, yields one record per CDR3 protein. This sample has some 1.6 million distinct CDR3 sequences; about 35% occur once, and the top ten carry 11%. Sequenced sample: blood. The receptors come from a woman younger than 45 in good health. The CDR3 runs from the conserved cysteine through the conserved F or W. Fields, in order: V gene, D gene, J gene, clone size, CDR3 length, CDR3 protein, CDR3 DNA. D genes are given only for firm matches. The size of a clone is reported for some rows only, either as once, few or many, or as a class for expanded clones.

V: TRBV9; D: TRBD2; J: TRBJ2-3; size: -; length: 15; CDR3: CASSFSGRDTDTQYF; DNA: TGTGCCAGCAGCTTTAGCGGGAGGGACACAGATACGCAGTATTTT
V: TRBV6-6; D: -; J: TRBJ2-3; size: few; length: 13; CDR3: CASSYGREDTQYF; DNA: TGTGCCAGCAGTTACGGACGGGAAGATACGCAGTATTTT
V: TRBV3-1; D: TRBD2; J: TRBJ2-7; size: -; length: 16; CDR3: CASSQGLAGVYYEQYF; DNA: TGTGCCAGCAGCCAGGGACTAGCCGGGGTCTACTACGAGCAGTACTTC
V: TRBV12-3/TRBV12-4; D: TRBD1; J: TRBJ1-2; size: few; length: 14; CDR3: CASRPGQENYGYTF; DNA: TGTGCCAGCAGACCGGGACAGGAGAACTATGGCTACACCTTC
V: TRBV15; D: -; J: TRBJ1-2; size: -; length: 13; CDR3: CATSRRQAYGYTF; DNA: TGTGCCACCAGCAGACGCCAGGCATATGGCTACACCTTC
V: TRBV29-1; D: -; J: TRBJ2-5; size: many; length: 11; CDR3: CSVESGETQYF; DNA: TGCAGCGTTGAGAGTGGGGAGACCCAGTACTTC
V: TRBV9; D: -; J: TRBJ2-1; size: few; length: 13; CDR3: CASSVEDTGEQFF; DNA: TGTGCCAGCAGCGTAGAGGACACCGGTGAGCAGTTCTTC
V: TRBV28; D: TRBD1; J: TRBJ2-7; size: -; length: 14; CDR3: CASRGGDRAYEQYF; DNA: TGTGCCAGCAGAGGCGGGGACAGGGCCTACGAGCAGTACTTC
V: TRBV14; D: -; J: TRBJ2-7; size: -; length: 12; CDR3: CASSQGAKEQYF; DNA: TGTGCCAGCAGCCAGGGGGCTAAAGAGCAGTACTTC
V: TRBV4-1; D: TRBD1; J: TRBJ2-2; size: once; length: 18; CDR3: CASSQGPTGGARTGELFF; DNA: TGCGCCAGCAGCCAAGGCCCCACAGGGGGCGCGAGAACCGGGGAGCTGTTTTTT
V: TRBV7-9; D: -; J: TRBJ2-7; size: -; length: 12; CDR3: CASSFKGCEQYF; DNA: TGTGCCAGCAGCTTTAAAGGATGCGAGCAGTACTTC
V: TRBV6-1; D: TRBD1; J: TRBJ1-2; size: -; length: 16; CDR3: CASSEPELGGLMGYTF; DNA: TGTGCCAGCAGTGAACCCGAGTTAGGGGGCCTGATGGGCTACACCTTC
V: TRBV5-1; D: -; J: TRBJ1-4; size: -; length: 13; CDR3: CAKWGLGAEKLFF; DNA: TGCGCCAAATGGGGCCTCGGGGCGGAAAAACTGTTTTTT
V: TRBV4-2; D: -; J: TRBJ1-4; size: many; length: 16; CDR3: CASSQDLTVVNEKLFF; DNA: TGTGCCAGCAGCCAAGACTTGACAGTAGTTAATGAAAAACTGTTTTTT
V: TRBV9; D: -; J: TRBJ2-7; size: -; length: 16; CDR3: CASSENPGPSSYEQYF; DNA: TGTGCCAGCAGCGAGAATCCAGGGCCTAGCTCCTACGAGCAGTACTTC
V: TRBV20-1; D: -; J: TRBJ2-7; size: few; length: 12; CDR3: CSVIRRGLEQYF; DNA: TGCAGTGTTATCCGAAGAGGGCTCGAGCAGTACTTC
V: TRBV5-1; D: TRBD2; J: TRBJ2-7; size: few; length: 14; CDR3: CASSLENSGNEQYF; DNA: TGCGCCAGCAGCTTGGAGAATAGCGGGAACGAGCAGTACTTC
V: TRBV6-1; D: TRBD2; J: TRBJ2-7; size: few; length: 15; CDR3: CASSAGLATSHEQYF; DNA: TGTGCCAGCAGCGCAGGACTAGCAACGAGCCACGAGCAGTACTTC
V: TRBV7-7; D: -; J: TRBJ2-1; size: few; length: 17; CDR3: CASSLEVRAGDYNEQFF; DNA: TGTGCCAGCAGCTTAGAAGTACGGGCTGGGGATTACAATGAGCAGTTCTTC
V: TRBV20-1; D: -; J: TRBJ2-5; size: -; length: 14; CDR3: CSARVLGGTETQYF; DNA: TGCAGTGCTAGAGTATTAGGCGGGACGGAGACCCAGTACTTC
V: TRBV4-1; D: -; J: TRBJ1-6; size: few; length: 14; CDR3: CASSLPGDNSPLHF; DNA: TGCGCCAGCAGCCTGCCCGGGGATAATTCACCCCTCCACTTT
V: TRBV20-1; D: -; J: TRBJ2-2; size: few; length: 12; CDR3: CSAPGGAGELFF; DNA: TGCAGTGCCCCCGGGGGCGCCGGGGAGCTGTTTTTT
V: TRBV25-1; D: -; J: TRBJ2-1; size: -; length: 18; CDR3: CASSVTTGGRLSYNEQFF; DNA: TGTGCCAGCAGTGTAACGACTGGCGGGCGGTTATCCTACAATGAGCAGTTCTTC
V: TRBV11-2; D: -; J: TRBJ2-3; size: -; length: 17; CDR3: CASSSLGRASSTDTQYF; DNA: TGTGCCAGCAGCTCCCTGGGGCGGGCCTCTAGCACAGATACGCAGTATTTT
V: TRBV25-1; D: -; J: TRBJ1-6; size: few; length: 14; CDR3: CASSEFGRGGPLHF; DNA: TGTGCCAGCAGTGAGTTCGGCAGGGGCGGACCCCTCCACTTT
V: TRBV27; D: TRBD2; J: TRBJ2-1; size: -; length: 18; CDR3: CASSPGTSGRYSYNEQFF; DNA: TGTGCCAGCAGTCCTGGGACTAGCGGGAGGTACTCCTACAATGAGCAGTTCTTC
V: TRBV7-2; D: TRBD2; J: TRBJ2-5; size: -; length: 17; CDR3: CASSLGLAGSLQETQYF; DNA: TGTGCCAGCAGCTTAGGACTAGCGGGTTCCCTACAAGAGACCCAGTACTTC
V: TRBV20-1; D: TRBD1; J: TRBJ2-1; size: -; length: 13; CDR3: CSAMDRGPNEQFF; DNA: TGCAGTGCTATGGACAGGGGGCCTAATGAGCAGTTCTTC
V: TRBV7-2; D: TRBD1; J: TRBJ1-6; size: few; length: 16; CDR3: CASSLRGTGRNSPLHF; DNA: TGTGCCAGCAGCTTACGAGGGACAGGACGGAATTCACCCCTCCACTTT